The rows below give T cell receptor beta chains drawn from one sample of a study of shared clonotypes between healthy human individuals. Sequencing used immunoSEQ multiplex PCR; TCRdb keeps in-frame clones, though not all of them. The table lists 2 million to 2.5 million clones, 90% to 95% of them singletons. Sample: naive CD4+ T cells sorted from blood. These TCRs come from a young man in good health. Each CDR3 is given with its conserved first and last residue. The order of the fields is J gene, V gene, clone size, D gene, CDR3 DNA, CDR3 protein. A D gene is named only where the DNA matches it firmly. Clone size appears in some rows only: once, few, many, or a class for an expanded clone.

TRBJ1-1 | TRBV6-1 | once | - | TGTGCCAGCAGTGAAGGGCCGAACACTGAAGCTTTCTTT | CASSEGPNTEAFF
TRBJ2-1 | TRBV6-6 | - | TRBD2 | TGTGCCAGCAGTTACTCTGGTAGCGGGAGCGGCGATGAGCAGTTCTTC | CASSYSGSGSGDEQFF
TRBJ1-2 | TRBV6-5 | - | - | TGTGCCAGCAGCCCCTGGAGCGGGTCGGAGGGTGGCTACACCTTC | CASSPWSGSEGGYTF
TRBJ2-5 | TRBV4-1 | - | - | TGCGCCAGCAGCCAAGGACAGAAACAAGAGACCCAGTACTTC | CASSQGQKQETQYF
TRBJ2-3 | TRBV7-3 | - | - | TGTGCCAGCAGCCGACAGGTGGCAGGCACAGATACGCAGTATTTT | CASSRQVAGTDTQYF
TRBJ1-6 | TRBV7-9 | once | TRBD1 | TGTGCCAGCAGCTCCGGACAGGGGGCAGGCTCACCCCTCCACTTT | CASSSGQGAGSPLHF
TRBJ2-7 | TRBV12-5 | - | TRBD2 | TGTGCTAGTGGTGGGGAGCGGGGGCGCTTATCCGAGCAGTACTTC | CASGGERGRLSEQYF
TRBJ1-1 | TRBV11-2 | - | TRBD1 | TGTGCCAGCAGCTTAGGGGACAGAAACACTGAAGCTTTCTTT | CASSLGDRNTEAFF
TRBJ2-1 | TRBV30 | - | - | TGTGCCTGGAGTAATAGGAATGAGCAGTTCTTC | CAWSNRNEQFF
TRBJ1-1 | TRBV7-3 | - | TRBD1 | TGTGCCAGCAGCACTACCGGACAGGCGAACACTGAAGCTTTCTTT | CASSTTGQANTEAFF
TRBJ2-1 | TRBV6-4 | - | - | TGTGCCAGCAGCCAGGGGTTTAGCTCCTACAACGAGCAGTTCTTC | CASSQGFSSYNEQFF
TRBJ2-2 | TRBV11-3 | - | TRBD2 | TGTGCCAGCAGCCCAAACACTAGCGCGAGTCACGGCGGGGAGCTGTTTTTT | CASSPNTSASHGGELFF
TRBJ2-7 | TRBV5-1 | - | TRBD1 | TGCGCCAGCAGCTTAACGGGACAGGGTCTGCGGGAGCAGTACTTC | CASSLTGQGLREQYF
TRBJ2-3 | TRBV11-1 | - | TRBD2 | TGTGCCAGCAGCTTAAGGGGACTACGCACAGATACGCAGTATTTT | CASSLRGLRTDTQYF
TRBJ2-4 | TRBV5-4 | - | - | TGTGCCAGCAGTTCGGGAGCCAAAAACATTCAGTACTTC | CASSSGAKNIQYF
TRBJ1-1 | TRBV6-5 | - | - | TGTGCCAGCAGTGGAAACACTGAAGCTTTCTTT | CASSGNTEAFF
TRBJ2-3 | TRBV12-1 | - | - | TGTGCCAGCAGCCCGAGGCCGGGCCTTACAGATACGCAGTATTTT | CASSPRPGLTDTQYF
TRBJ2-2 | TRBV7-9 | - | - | TGTGCCAGCAGAGGAAAGGGGGGTGACACCGGGGAGCTGTTTTTT | CASRGKGGDTGELFF
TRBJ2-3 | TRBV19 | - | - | TGTGCCAGTAGTATTGGGGGGTTTGGCTTTACAGATACGCAGTATTTT | CASSIGGFGFTDTQYF
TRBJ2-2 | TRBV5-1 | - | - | TGCGCCAGCAGCCAACAGGGAGGGGCCGGGGAGCTGTTTTTT | CASSQQGGAGELFF
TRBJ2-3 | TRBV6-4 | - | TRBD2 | TGTGCCAGCAGTTTAGCGGGTTTCACAGATACGCAGTATTTT | CASSLAGFTDTQYF
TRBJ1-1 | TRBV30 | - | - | TGTGCCGGGCAGGGCCCTCTAGAAGCTTTCTTT | CAGQGPLEAFF
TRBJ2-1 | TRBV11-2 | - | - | TGTGCCAGCAGCTTAAGGGCGCTAGTTTTGAATGAGCAGTTCTTC | CASSLRALVLNEQFF
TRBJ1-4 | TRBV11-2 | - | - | TGTGCCAGCACCCCTGGGCTTTGGGGAGGGGATGAAAAACTGTTTTTT | CASTPGLWGGDEKLFF
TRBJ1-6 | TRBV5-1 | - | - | TGCGCCAGCAGCCTAGGGGACGGAGATTCACCCCTCCACTTT | CASSLGDGDSPLHF
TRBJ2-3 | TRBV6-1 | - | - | TGTGCCAGCAGAGACGGACATTTCCTCACAGATACGCAGTATTTT | CASRDGHFLTDTQYF
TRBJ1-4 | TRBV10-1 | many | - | TGCGCCAGCAGTGAGCAAGTAAATGAAAAACTGTTTTTT | CASSEQVNEKLFF
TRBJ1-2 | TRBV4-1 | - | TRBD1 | TGCGCCAGCAGCCAACCCGGGACAGGCCCGGGTTATGGCTACACCTTC | CASSQPGTGPGYGYTF
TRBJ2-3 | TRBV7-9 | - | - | TGTGCCAGCAGCTTGAATAGCGTGGATACGCAGTATTTT | CASSLNSVDTQYF
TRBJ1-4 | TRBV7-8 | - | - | TGTGCCAGCAGCTTAGGTTTAGGGACTAATGAAAAACTGTTTTTT | CASSLGLGTNEKLFF
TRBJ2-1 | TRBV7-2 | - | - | TGTGCCAGCAGCCCCCACGGGGATGAGCAGTTCTTC | CASSPHGDEQFF